This entry concerns a single T cell receptor beta chain. What it binds is not known. The data derive from a study of cytomegalovirus exposure and HLA in healthy donors. Study conclusions and caveats: Most of the TCR beta V segments (in an earlier analysis) were productive either about 87% or about 30% of the time.

Amplification used 60 Vbeta primers and 13 Jbeta primers. Some clones are missing from TCRdb's copy, which holds only in-frame ones; the method was immunoSEQ multiplex PCR. The data hold some 120,000 clones, with about 80% observed a single time. CDR3 length equals 12 residues. Germline CDR1 is MNHNY and CDR2 is SVGAGI (reference sequence). V lost 8 bases, J lost 4 bases, and 12 bases lay in between. Sequencing used PBMCs. The sequence derives from a man aged 30 to 39 in good health and CMV-seropositive. The chain uses TRBV6-6 and TRBJ2-7; D is unclear. This chain's CDR3 is CASFGGKYEQYF. The CDR3, as DNA: TGTGCCAGCTTTGGTGGCAAATACGAGCAGTACTTC.